The entry that follows covers one T cell receptor (beta chain) sequence. The antigen it binds to is not known. There are no base qualities to consult, and no much larger clone falls within one base. In the prospective study, participants were about 18 to 95 years old, resided in about two dozen geographic areas of the United States, and were enrolled through a virtual design. Cohort assignment in the prospective study relied on participant-reported clinical history from a screening survey and a study questionnaire. ImmuneRACE Cohort 3 recovered participants were defined by two consecutive negative NP/OP PCR tests, healthcare professional clearance, or symptom resolution. Mobile phlebotomists in the prospective study collected whole blood, serum and a nasopharyngeal or oropharyngeal swab from every participant. Additional blood draws and questionnaires over an approximately two-month period could optionally be provided by prospective study participants. Blood samples from the prospective study were shipped frozen or at room temperature prior to DNA extraction.

Here V drops 8 bases and J drops 1 base, and the junction holds 14 bases not matched to any gene. Reading from cysteine to phenylalanine, the CDR3 counts 17 amino acids. Left in the record is the CDR3 DNA by itself, 51 bases read in frame from the first base. The germline V gene encodes CDR1 LNHDA and CDR2 SQIVND (reference sequence). This sample is part of a study of blood T cell repertoires in COVID-19 (TCRdb year 2020). As for the study more broadly: Samples from collaborators originated in the United States, Italy and Spain and spanned both the acute and convalescent phases of COVID-19. The material from the prospective study consisted of cDNA or gDNA derived from T cells, B-cell-depleted T cells, or PBMCs. The dataset comprised deeply sampled blood TCRbeta repertoires from subjects exposed to, actively infected with, or recovered from COVID-19. The samples were drawn from two sources: the first 160 participants of the ongoing ImmuneRACE study, and about 1,300 subjects contributed by 6 global collaborators. The sample metadata nearly always contained a de-identified subject ID, COVID-19 status, age in years and sex. Where available, HLA class I and class II types were taken from metadata supplied by the sample provider and were not determined by assay-based typing. The repertoires were released in a freely available public database intended as a resource for research on the immune response to SARS-CoV-2.

TCRbeta CDR3 regions were amplified from genomic DNA by means of the immunoSEQ Assay, a bias-controlled multiplex PCR. The study's own analysis went as follows. Within the assay, amplification of reference gene primers was used to estimate how many nucleated cells each sample contained. Sequence reads were collapsed and filtered to measure the absolute abundance of every unique TCRbeta CDR3 rearrangement. For each sample, productive Simpson clonality was calculated by taking the square root of Simpson's diversity index across productive rearrangements. Entries here come from immuneACCESS through TCRdb and include only in-frame sequences with V and J called. Some clones fail to appear in such tables; in the studies checked, an unresolved V gene covers under half of the shortfall, and the cause of the remainder is unknown. Clone size and V and J calls were adopted from that table, with D and trimming inferred from the DNA. For this sample the table gives 150,000 to 200,000 clones, of which approximately 82% were detected only once. Of the sample, roughly 17% is held by the ten largest clones.

The investigation overall reported the following: Clinical and demographic metadata were provided uncurated, with the amount varying by source and participant.

This receptor was identified in a woman aged 50 to 65 who had recovered from COVID-19. Sequenced input: PBMCs or T cells enriched from blood (not recorded which). Recombination linked TRBV19 to TRBJ1-5, with 7 bases in between that match TRBD1. The DNA reads TGTGCCAGTTCCACCCACAGGGGAGTCGGAAGCAATCAGCCCCAGCATTTT. Translated, this gives CASSTHRGVGSNQPQHF.